This T cell receptor beta chain was sequenced for a study of CD8 T cells in ankylosing spondylitis (dated by TCRdb to about 2017). Concerning the study at large: To find TCR variants linked to disease, the study profiled T cell receptor beta repertoires in ankylosing spondylitis patients and healthy donors. Peripheral blood samples were taken, and synovial fluid was additionally collected from ankylosing spondylitis patients. In total, the full study cohort was made up of 108 healthy donors and about two dozen ankylosing spondylitis patients. Overall results and qualifications from the work: Some motif variants were previously reported in synovial fluid and blood of reactive arthritis patients, suggesting common disease-initiation mechanisms. The disease-linked clones had a CD8+ phenotype and were found at relatively low frequencies in peripheral blood. The disease-linked clones were reported as significantly enriched in matched synovial fluid samples from ankylosing spondylitis patients. A TCR beta motif of eight highly homologous amino acid variants appeared characteristic of blood from ankylosing spondylitis patients.

CDR1 SGHRS and CDR2 YFSETQ were looked up in the germline V gene. V is cut by 7 bases and J by 2 bases, and the space between the germline ends is 19 bases. The CDR3 holds 15 amino acids from the cysteine to the phenylalanine. Only the CDR3 DNA stays, 45 bases, in frame from base 1. Sequencing took place on an Illumina HiSeq 2500. Quantitative 5'-RACE with molecular barcodes was the method used to prepare the TCR beta libraries. In the authors' own workflow: A new computational method, built on a probabilistic model of VDJ rearrangement, was used to identify disease-linked TCR variants. TCRdb handled the public reads itself, with Q25 trimming in fastp and clone calling in MiXCR, and kept productive beta chains. Rows merge per CDR3 protein into single entries with the most common DNA and genes. TCRdb, not the original authors, processed these V and J calls. Across this sample there are about 130,000 distinct CDR3 sequences, with 9.3% seen only once. Of the sample, approximately 3.5% is held by the ten largest clones.

This clonotype has just a few counts. This clone's antigen is unknown. One base away there is no much larger clone; base qualities are not given. The specimen was blood, either unsorted or a sorted T cell fraction (not recorded which). This chain is built from TRBV5-1 and TRBJ2-7; the D gene is perhaps TRBD1, from 7 matching bases. The TCR was taken from a male donor with ankylosing spondylitis or in good health (not recorded which). The CDR3 loop reads CASGEAGTEAYEQYF. The bases are TGCGCCAGCGGGGAGGCCGGGACAGAAGCCTACGAGCAGTACTTC.